The following is a T cell receptor (beta chain) sequence with its context. Its specificity is unknown. TCRdb's copy holds only in-frame clones and misses some; the assay was immunoSEQ multiplex PCR. Of around 2.3 million clones in the sample, approximately 94% were seen once. The data belong to a study of shared clonotypes between healthy human individuals. Notes on the study in general: Researchers found naive subsets generally carried larger estimated richness than memory subsets. Deeper or shallower sequencing was expected to change how clonotypes are shared among donors.

This CDR3 spans 15 amino acids. Deletions cut 5 bases from V and 3 bases from J, with 11 bases between. Per the germline V gene, CDR1 is SGHAT and CDR2 is FQNNGV. CD4+ cells yielded CD45RA+ naive and CD45RA-negative memory subsets. Material: naive CD4+ T cells sorted from blood. Subset noted: CD45RA+ positively selected. This TCR derives from a man aged 18 to 30 in good health. V usage is TRBV11-2 and J usage is TRBJ1-6; weak D call: TRBD1 (5 bases). The CDR3 reads CASSDGTVYNSPLHF. The DNA for the CDR3 is TGTGCCAGCAGCGACGGGACGGTCTATAATTCACCCCTCCACTTT.